A selection of T cell receptor beta chains follows, all from one sample in a study of CD8 T cells in ankylosing spondylitis. TCRdb re-derived calls from the 5' RACE reads in MiXCR, one entry per CDR3 protein. The sample includes approximately 300,000 distinct CDR3 sequences, 20% of them seen just once. The sample comprised blood, either unsorted or a sorted T cell fraction (not recorded which). Receptors originate from a male donor with ankylosing spondylitis or in good health (not recorded which). Both conserved end residues are trimmed from each CDR3.

V	J	CDR3
TRBV9	TRBJ2-5	ASSIRTGNLQETQY
TRBV9	TRBJ2-5	ASSVSAWEETQY
TRBV2	TRBJ2-2	ASRRQTNTGELF
TRBV5-1	TRBJ2-1	ASSLPSGRSITYNEQF
TRBV5-1	TRBJ1-5	ASSPGTGTGNQPQH
TRBV20-1	TRBJ2-5	SARAGRDETQY
TRBV12-3/TRBV12-4	TRBJ2-3	ASSLAGGEGTQY
TRBV20-1	TRBJ2-3	SASTAGTFDTQY
TRBV11-2	TRBJ2-2	ASSYGLNTGELF
TRBV20-1	TRBJ2-5	SARGQGETQY
TRBV12-3/TRBV12-4	TRBJ1-2	ASTPRQLYGYT
TRBV11-1	TRBJ2-2	ASSRTRENTGELF
TRBV7-3	TRBJ2-1	ASSLTRAGGSYNEQF
TRBV10-2	TRBJ2-4	ASSESVTELAKNIQY
TRBV5-1	TRBJ2-1	ASSLVSGEVHRSIGEQF
TRBV5-1	TRBJ1-5	ASSPSGPYSNQPQH
TRBV15	TRBJ2-2	ATSRERATGELF
TRBV7-8	TRBJ1-1	ASSLVPGSRTEAF
TRBV2	TRBJ2-2	ASQPSGGVFPGELF
TRBV27	TRBJ2-3	ASSTKTENTQY
TRBV5-1	TRBJ2-3	ASRPESTDTQY
TRBV5-1	TRBJ1-1	ASSLGDGRLVAF
TRBV12-3/TRBV12-4	TRBJ1-5	ASREGNQPQH
TRBV10-3	TRBJ2-3	AISAGGVAQVTQY
TRBV28	TRBJ2-3	ASSPTTYTDTQY
TRBV10-3	TRBJ2-3	AIRGLLAGGTDTQY
TRBV7-8	TRBJ2-3	ASSLQGASTDTQY
TRBV12-3/TRBV12-4	TRBJ1-2	ASSFGQGAPGYT
TRBV15	TRBJ2-2	ATSRARVVNTGELF
TRBV19	TRBJ2-6	ASSILPWTGTTGANVLT
TRBV10-3	TRBJ2-5	AISESPGETQY
TRBV12-3/TRBV12-4	TRBJ1-3	ASTPGLGRNTIY
TRBV27	TRBJ2-3	ASRTGLSTTDTQY
TRBV9	TRBJ1-1	ASSVESGEATEAF
TRBV11-2	TRBJ2-2	ASSFPGAGAPLTGELF
TRBV11-3	TRBJ2-1	ASSLELRTGEQF
TRBV12-3/TRBV12-4	TRBJ1-2	ASSASGRVGGYT
TRBV29-1	TRBJ2-6	SVEDNNSGTNVLT
TRBV11-2	TRBJ1-1	ASSSRRAMNTEAF
TRBV6-1	TRBJ1-5	ASREGQDNQPQH
TRBV20-1	TRBJ2-3	SASQARGRDTQY
TRBV28	TRBJ2-5	ASSDRDRRQETQY
TRBV6-1	TRBJ1-1	ATKLRAGEGNTEAF
TRBV5-1	TRBJ2-1	ASSLNSLAVEQF
TRBV12-3/TRBV12-4	TRBJ1-1	ASSDRAWGTEAF
TRBV15	TRBJ1-1	ATSGIGTEAF
TRBV29-1	TRBJ2-5	SVEGLAGGSGRH
TRBV30	TRBJ2-2	AWSVPGIDTGELF
TRBV10-3	TRBJ1-1	AISGGVPMNTEAF
TRBV5-1	TRBJ1-5	ASSLAPTGSNNQPQH
TRBV6-4	TRBJ2-2	ASSDSPGTGELF
TRBV7-9	TRBJ1-2	ASSLGDRVLAGYT
TRBV10-3	TRBJ2-4	AISESWTGGKYIQY
TRBV9	TRBJ1-1	ASSVGSTGGRGEAF
TRBV4-1	TRBJ1-4	ASSQRTGEGKLF
TRBV7-8	TRBJ2-1	ASRPRGTSYNEQF
TRBV12-3/TRBV12-4	TRBJ1-5	ASSPDRRQPQH
TRBV12-3/TRBV12-4	TRBJ2-2	ASSFPGQGNTGELF
TRBV12-3/TRBV12-4	TRBJ1-2	ASSLGGLPGYT